Below, 26 T cell receptor beta chains from the same sample are listed, as sequenced in a study of T cell responses to AZD1222 COVID-19 vaccine. The method was immunoSEQ multiplex PCR; TCRdb's version includes in-frame clones alone and lacks a portion of them. The data show around 96,000 clones, roughly 86% seen once. Sample: peripheral blood, taken 28 days after the second AZD1222 dose. These receptor sequences come from an adult who received the AZD1222 COVID-19 vaccine.

The chain carries TRBV28 and TRBJ1-3; D uncertain. CDR3 size: 12 residues. V was trimmed by 5 bases and J by 1 base, leaving 3 bases between them. From germline, CDR1 is MDHEN and CDR2 SYDVKM. The CDR3 DNA reads TGTGCCAGCAGTCGATCTGGAAACACCATATATTTT. Amino acids: CASSRSGNTIYF.

This chain links TRBV7-2 with TRBJ2-3; D is undetermined. The CDR3 covers 15 residues. V lost 1 base, J lost 4 bases, and 12 bases lay in between. The germline V gene has CDR1 SGHTA and CDR2 FQGNSA. The CDR3 nucleotides read TGTGCCAGCAGCTTAGTGGCCACGACCCCAGATACGCAGTATTTT. Translation gives CASSLVATTPDTQYF.

The rearrangement links TRBV27 to TRBJ1-4, with TRBD1 as a possible D gene (5 bases). This CDR3 is built from 15 residues. CDR1 and CDR2 from the germline V gene are MNHEY and SMNVEV (reference sequence). Trimming cost V 7 bases and J 0 bases, with 12 bases left between them. The CDR3 spells CASKGPMATNEKLFF. CDR3 DNA: TGTGCCAGCAAGGGACCCATGGCAACTAATGAAAAACTGTTTTTT. The full variable domain, with the rest looked up from reference TRBV27 and TRBJ1-4, is EAQVTQNPRYLITVTGKKLTVTCSQNMNHEYMSWYRQDPGLGLRQIYYSMNVEVTDKGDVPEGYKVSRKEKRNFPLILESPSPNQTSLYFCASKGPMATNEKLFFGSGTQLSVL.

This clone has only a few counts. The V and J genes are TRBV6-5 and TRBJ2-1, with D tentatively TRBD1 or TRBD2 (5 bases each). Germline CDR1 MNHEY, CDR2 SVGAGI. V was cut by 10 bases and J by 2 bases, with 12 bases left in between. CDR3 size: 13 residues. CDR3 nucleotide sequence: TGTGCCATCTCCGGGGCGCCCTACAATGAGCAGTTCTTC. Translating it yields CAISGAPYNEQFF.

The sample holds a few counts of this clone. V gene TRBV4-3 combines with J gene TRBJ2-2; D is unclear. V was shortened by 7 bases and J by 3 bases, with 15 bases between the two germline ends. Germline V gives CDR1 LGHNA, CDR2 YSLEER. This CDR3 spans 15 amino acids. CDR3 sequence: CASTPGVMDTGELFF. The CDR3 DNA is TGCGCCAGCACTCCCGGAGTTATGGACACCGGGGAGCTGTTTTTT.

The rearrangement links TRBV27 to TRBJ2-7; 7 bases line up with TRBD2. Germline V CDR1 and CDR2: MNHEY, SMNVEV (reference sequence). The CDR3 contains 13 residues. The trim removed 7 bases at V and 2 bases at J, leaving 5 bases unmatched. The DNA for the CDR3 is TGTGCCAGCACGAAGCGGGGAGCCTACGAGCAGTACTTC. Its protein product is CASTKRGAYEQYF.

The rearrangement joins TRBV6-1 to TRBJ2-3, with TRBD2 matching over 7 bases. Germline trimming cut 2 bases from V and 4 bases from J; bases unmatched to any gene: 3. CDR3 size: 14 residues. Germline-derived CDR1 and CDR2 are MNHNS and SASEGT. As DNA, the CDR3 is TGTGCCAGCAGTGAATGGACTAGTGCAGATACGCAGTATTTT. This codes for CASSEWTSADTQYF.

V usage is TRBV7-3 and J usage is TRBJ2-7; 8 nucleotides match TRBD2. The germline gives CDR1 SGHTA, CDR2 FQGTGA. The CDR3 has 15 amino acids. V shed 5 bases and J 0 bases; nucleotides not matched to a gene: 6. The CDR3 is CASSPRGGSSYEQYF. In DNA, the CDR3 is TGTGCCAGCAGCCCCCGCGGGGGGAGCTCCTACGAGCAGTACTTC.

This clone was detected a few times. The rearrangement uses TRBV28 and TRBJ2-7; D uncertain. Between the trimmed V and J ends, which lost 5 bases and 2 bases, there was a span of 10 bases. The CDR3 runs 13 residues. Germline CDR1 MDHEN, CDR2 SYDVKM. This chain's CDR3 is CASSVGFPYEQYF. CDR3 DNA: TGTGCCAGCAGTGTGGGGTTCCCCTACGAGCAGTACTTC.

This clone has a single count. The J gene is TRBJ2-1, the V gene TRBV28; the D gene is possibly TRBD2 (6 bases). V dropped 6 bases and J dropped 6 bases, with 12 bases sitting between them. The CDR3 extends over 13 amino acids. Germline lookup yields CDR1 MDHEN and CDR2 SYDVKM. CDR3 sequence reads: CASSRLEGNEQFF. Written as DNA, the CDR3 is TGTGCCAGCAGCAGGCTGGAGGGCAATGAGCAGTTCTTC.

The rearrangement uses TRBV28 and TRBJ1-5; D is perhaps TRBD1 (5 bases). Trimming removed 5 bases from V and 4 bases from J, with 18 bases in between. Per germline, CDR1 MDHEN and CDR2 SYDVKM. The CDR3 is made up of 16 amino acids. The chain's CDR3 is CASSTTVGLWNQPQHF. As DNA, the CDR3 is TGTGCCAGCAGTACCACGGTGGGGCTATGGAATCAGCCCCAGCATTTT.

The rearrangement uses TRBV10-3 and TRBJ1-3; D is ambiguous. Deletions cut 2 bases from V and 0 bases from J, with 8 bases between. CDR1 is ENHRY and CDR2 is SYGVKD in the germline V gene. The CDR3 is 15 amino acids. In nucleotides, the CDR3 is TGTGCCATCAGTGAGGGCATAAACTCTGGAAACACCATATATTTT. It encodes CAISEGINSGNTIYF.

This CDR3 reads CASSLGGSSGNTIYF. CDR3 DNA: TGTGCCAGCAGCTTAGGGGGGTCCTCTGGAAACACCATATATTTT. The chain links TRBV7-2 to TRBJ1-3, with D possibly being TRBD1 (5 bases). The CDR3 runs to 15 residues. The germline CDR1 and CDR2 sequences are SGHTA and FQGNSA. The ends were cut back, 1 base at V and 0 bases at J, with 7 bases in the middle.

The J gene is TRBJ2-7, the V gene TRBV19; TRBD1 matches at 9 bases. This CDR3 is built from 14 residues. Germline V gives CDR1 LNHDA, CDR2 SQIVND (reference sequence). Trimming took 10 bases from V and 6 from J; bases not matched to a gene: 13. CDR3: CATGGPGQGIEQYF. Written as DNA, the CDR3 is TGTGCCACCGGGGGCCCGGGACAGGGTATCGAGCAGTACTTC.

The V call is TRBV7-3, the J call TRBJ2-1; 10 positions agree with TRBD2. The CDR3 extends over 16 amino acids. Looked up from germline, CDR1 is SGHTA and CDR2 is FQGTGA. V dropped 5 bases and J dropped 4; count of bases not matched to a gene: 8. The CDR3 sequence is CASSTRTSGGYNEQFF. CDR3 sequence (DNA): TGTGCCAGCAGCACCCGGACTAGCGGAGGTTACAATGAGCAGTTCTTC.

V and J are TRBV7-9 and TRBJ1-1; D is perhaps TRBD1 (6 bases). The CDR3 runs to 14 residues. Per germline, CDR1 SEHNR and CDR2 FQNEAQ (reference sequence). V shed 3 bases and J shed 4 bases, with 12 bases lying between them. This CDR3 reads CASSFREGGTEAFF. For the CDR3, the DNA is TGTGCCAGCAGCTTCCGGGAAGGGGGCACTGAAGCTTTCTTT.

This chain links TRBV7-5 with TRBJ1-2; the table's D call, TRBD1, has no DNA check behind it. TRBV7-5 is deemed a pseudogene. The CDR3 totals 15 residues. The CDR3 loop is CVRSFDRGTLDGYTF. CDR3 DNA sequence: TGTGTCAGAAGCTTTGACAGGGGGACCCTAGATGGCTACACCTTC.

J is TRBJ2-5 and V is TRBV3-1 (or the pseudogene TRBV3-2), with 9 bases lining up with TRBD2. Germline V gives CDR1 LGHDT, CDR2 YNNKEL (reference sequence). CDR3 length equals 14 residues. J gave up 1 base and V 4 bases, and 1 base lay outside the gene matches. CDR3 protein: CASSRAGGQETQYF. CDR3 bases: TGTGCCAGCAGCCGAGCGGGGGGCCAAGAGACCCAGTACTTC.

The V call is TRBV7-3, the J call TRBJ2-3; D is perhaps TRBD2 (6 bases). Germline V gene lookup returns CDR1 SGHTA and CDR2 FQGTGA. CDR3 length: 17 amino acids. The V end was cut by 5 bases, the J end by 8 bases, with 26 bases between. CDR3 coding DNA: TGTGCCAGCAGCCAAGGCCCTTGGGGGGTCGGGTCTGGTACGCAGTATTTT. It is translated as CASSQGPWGVGSGTQYF.

The chain uses TRBV28 and TRBJ2-1; no clear D. There are 13 residues in the CDR3. Deletions cut 6 bases from V and 2 bases from J, with 8 bases between. CDR1 and CDR2 (germline): MDHEN, SYDVKM. CDR3 DNA sequence: TGTGCCAGCAGACCCTCCCCCTACAATGAGCAGTTCTTC. It specifies CASRPSPYNEQFF.

The chain recombines TRBV7-2 with TRBJ2-7, with a weak D call TRBD2 (6 bases). This CDR3 comprises 13 residues. The germline gives CDR1 SGHTA, CDR2 FQGNSA. Trimming left V 4 bases short and J 7 bases short, with 14 bases between. The CDR3: CASSSLGLGEQYF. The DNA for the CDR3 is TGTGCCAGCAGCTCTTTGGGACTTGGTGAGCAGTACTTC.

The chain is built from TRBV6-5 and TRBJ1-1; TRBD1 might be the D (6 bases). V shed 10 bases and J shed 4 bases, with 16 bases lying between them. Germline values: CDR1 MNHEY, CDR2 SVGAGI. The CDR3 has 13 residues. The CDR3 protein is CATQPGRGTEAFF. DNA for the CDR3: TGTGCCACCCAGCCTGGCAGGGGCACTGAAGCTTTCTTT.

DNA of the CDR3: TGTGCCAGCAGTTTAAGCGGCTTCGGGGATACGCAGTATTTT. Translated: CASSLSGFGDTQYF. The chain couples TRBV27 to TRBJ2-3; the D gene is possibly TRBD2 (5 bases). Trimming pared 2 bases from V and 6 bases from J, leaving 12 bases between. The V gene's germline CDR1 is MNHEY and CDR2 SMNVEV (reference sequence). The CDR3 has 14 residues.

V usage is TRBV7-2 and J usage is TRBJ1-4; no clear D. The CDR3 has 15 amino acids. From germline, CDR1 is SGHTA and CDR2 FQGNSA. Deletions cut 5 bases from V and 4 bases from J, with 14 bases between. CDR3 protein: CASSPGLDRNEKLFF. Written as DNA, the CDR3 is TGTGCCAGCAGCCCCGGACTCGACCGTAATGAAAAACTGTTTTTT.

The gene calls are TRBV7-9 and TRBJ2-7; D unclear. This CDR3 region has 16 residues. Germline CDR1 reads SEHNR; CDR2 reads FQNEAQ (reference sequence). The V and J ends lost 5 bases and 4 bases respectively, with 21 bases between them. This CDR3 reads CASSRPPGRVGYEQYF. CDR3 DNA sequence: TGTGCCAGCAGCCGTCCCCCCGGCCGGGTCGGATACGAGCAGTACTTC.

This CDR3 is CASSFPNTEAFF. The CDR3 region has the DNA TGTGCCAGCAGTTTCCCGAACACTGAAGCTTTCTTT. The chain employs TRBV12-3 or TRBV12-4 and TRBJ1-1; D unclear. The CDR3 loop spans 12 amino acids. Trimming removed 3 bases at V and 1 base at J, with 3 bases between.